A selection of T cell receptor beta chains follows, all from one sample in a study of blood T cells in healthy people across ages. TCRdb fed the 5' RACE reads into MiXCR, producing one record per CDR3 protein. The table records around 1,000,000 distinct CDR3 sequences, around two fifths of them present only once. The specimen was blood. Receptors originate from a man younger than 30 in good health. The CDR3 runs from the conserved cysteine through the conserved F or W. The D gene is left open where the match is weak. Size values are once, few and many counts, or a class for expanded clones, and some rows have none.

clone_size cdr3_length j_call d_call v_call cdr3_aa cdr3_nt
. 15 TRBJ1-2 . TRBV5-1 CASSLAASGPYGYTF TGCGCCAGCAGCTTGGCGGCCTCCGGGCCCTATGGCTACACCTTC
. 16 TRBJ1-4 . TRBV27 CASSRNSPRSNEKLFF TGTGCCAGCAGCCGTAACTCACCTCGGTCTAATGAAAAACTGTTTTTT
. 16 TRBJ2-7 TRBD2 TRBV9 CASSVLLTGTSAEQYF TGTGCCAGCAGCGTCCTCCTCACCGGGACTAGCGCCGAGCAGTACTTC
. 14 TRBJ1-3 . TRBV29-1 CSVVQGRAGNTIYF TGCAGCGTTGTTCAGGGAAGAGCTGGAAACACCATATATTTT
. 16 TRBJ1-2 . TRBV4-3 CASSQDRGRSPYGYTF TGCGCCAGCAGCCAAGATCGAGGGAGGTCGCCCTATGGCTACACCTTC
. 19 TRBJ2-2 . TRBV7-9 CASRHRSERQGGSPGELFF TGTGCCAGCAGGCACCGTTCGGAAAGACAGGGCGGGAGTCCCGGGGAGCTGTTTTTT
few 14 TRBJ2-1 . TRBV20-1 CSASGQSLYNEQFF TGCAGTGCTAGTGGACAGTCGCTTTACAATGAGCAGTTCTTC
. 15 TRBJ1-2 . TRBV4-1 CASSQVDGGPYGYTF TGCGCCAGCAGCCAAGTCGACGGGGGCCCCTATGGCTACACCTTC
few 15 TRBJ2-3 TRBD2 TRBV20-1 CSARASGGGTDTQYF TGCAGTGCTAGGGCTAGCGGGGGAGGAACAGATACGCAGTATTTT
few 17 TRBJ2-3 TRBD2 TRBV4-2 CASSQEIAGDPTDTQYF TGTGCCAGCAGTCAAGAAATAGCGGGGGATCCCACAGATACGCAGTATTTT
many 16 TRBJ2-1 . TRBV6-5 CASSYSGASSYNEQFF TGTGCCAGCAGTTACTCGGGGGCCAGCTCCTACAATGAGCAGTTCTTC
. 16 TRBJ1-5 . TRBV4-1 CAGSPRDGARNQPQHF TGCGCCGGCAGCCCCCGGGACGGGGCGAGGAATCAGCCCCAGCATTTT
. 16 TRBJ2-1 . TRBV13 CASSLVFGSSYNEQFF TGTGCCAGCAGCTTAGTGTTCGGCAGCTCCTACAATGAGCAGTTCTTC
few 15 TRBJ2-5 . TRBV2 CASSDTPRNQETQYF TGTGCCAGCAGTGACACCCCTAGAAACCAAGAGACCCAGTACTTC
. 11 TRBJ2-3 . TRBV20-1 CSAGVWDTQYF TGCAGTGCGGGGGTCTGGGATACGCAGTATTTT
few 14 TRBJ1-1 TRBD1 TRBV29-1 CSVLYRGKGAEAFF TGCAGCGTACTTTACAGGGGAAAAGGGGCTGAAGCTTTCTTT
. 13 TRBJ1-4 . TRBV10-3 CAIRGSEGEKLFF TGTGCCATCAGGGGGAGCGAGGGTGAAAAACTGTTTTTT
. 13 TRBJ2-7 . TRBV20-1 CSAQPGPLDEQYF TGCAGTGCGCAACCGGGACCACTAGACGAGCAGTACTTC
. 16 TRBJ2-3 TRBD2 TRBV20-1 CSATLGTSGGLDTQYF TGCAGTGCTACACTCGGGACTAGCGGGGGATTAGATACGCAGTATTTT
. 13 TRBJ1-1 . TRBV7-2 CASSAEVDTEAFF TGTGCCAGCAGCGCAGAGGTCGACACTGAAGCTTTCTTT
few 14 TRBJ1-2 . TRBV14 CASSQDNRVYGYTF TGTGCCAGCAGCCAAGATAATCGGGTTTATGGCTACACCTTC
. 16 TRBJ1-2 . TRBV15 CATSRDMKVGGYGYTF TGTGCCACCAGCAGAGATATGAAAGTCGGCGGATATGGCTACACCTTC
. 20 TRBJ2-6 TRBD1 TRBV6-5 CASSYSSGTGGESGANVLTF TGTGCCAGCAGTTACTCCTCCGGGACAGGGGGAGAATCTGGGGCCAACGTCCTGACTTTC
few 16 TRBJ2-3 . TRBV25-1 CASSQIGGPATDTQYF TGTGCCAGCAGTCAAATTGGGGGCCCAGCCACAGATACGCAGTATTTT
few 14 TRBJ1-2 TRBD1 TRBV13 CASSPRDRGDGYTF TGTGCCAGCAGCCCCAGGGACAGGGGGGATGGCTACACCTTC
. 12 TRBJ2-1 . TRBV5-6 CASSFQRDEQFF TGTGCCAGCAGCTTCCAGCGGGATGAGCAGTTCTTC
. 14 TRBJ2-3 . TRBV12-3/TRBV12-4 CASSSGEYTDTQYF TGTGCCAGCAGTTCCGGAGAATACACAGATACGCAGTATTTT
. 14 TRBJ1-5 . TRBV20-1 CSASRSQSLQPQHF TGCAGTGCCTCAAGGAGTCAGAGCTTGCAGCCCCAGCATTTT
. 14 TRBJ2-3 TRBD2 TRBV9 CASSPSGRSDTQYF TGTGCCAGCAGTCCTAGCGGGCGCTCAGATACGCAGTATTTT
. 14 TRBJ2-6 . TRBV27 CASRATSGANVLTF TGTGCCAGCAGGGCAACTTCTGGGGCCAACGTCCTGACTTTC
. 14 TRBJ1-1 . TRBV4-1 CASSQFARNTEAFF TGCGCCAGCAGCCAGTTCGCCAGGAACACTGAAGCTTTCTTT
. 15 TRBJ2-7 . TRBV14 CASSQGSGGTYEQYF TGTGCCAGCAGCCAAGGTTCGGGCGGTACCTACGAGCAGTACTTC
. 17 TRBJ2-1 . TRBV21-1 CASSKALGQGHYNEQFF TGTGCCAGCAGCAAAGCGCTTGGGCAGGGCCACTACAATGAGCAGTTCTTC
. 17 TRBJ1-1 . TRBV4-1 CASSQTGGGRTNTEAFF TGCGCCAGCAGCCAAACGGGGGGGGGTCGGACGAACACTGAAGCTTTCTTT
. 16 TRBJ1-3 . TRBV5-1 CASSQDGASSGNTIYF TGCGCCAGCTCCCAGGACGGCGCCAGCTCTGGAAACACCATATATTTT
few 15 TRBJ1-1 . TRBV25-1 CASNGASGAGTEAFF TGTGCCAGCAACGGCGCTAGCGGGGCGGGGACTGAAGCTTTCTTT
few 16 TRBJ2-3 TRBD2 TRBV7-2 CASSPLAGGHTDTQYF TGTGCCAGCAGCCCCCTAGCGGGGGGTCACACAGATACGCAGTATTTT
. 14 TRBJ1-2 TRBD1 TRBV7-2 CASSISGTDYGYTF TGTGCCAGCAGCATTTCCGGGACAGACTATGGCTACACCTTC
few 14 TRBJ1-5 TRBD1 TRBV18 CASSPTGDGQPQHF TGTGCCAGCTCACCGACAGGGGATGGTCAGCCCCAGCATTTT
. 16 TRBJ2-1 . TRBV20-1 CSARIVAGAPYNEQFF TGCAGTGCTAGAATTGTGGCGGGGGCCCCCTACAATGAGCAGTTCTTC
. 18 TRBJ2-1 . TRBV6-2/TRBV6-3 CASSYPSFGVGNYNEQFF TGTGCCAGCAGTTACCCATCCTTCGGGGTAGGGAACTACAATGAGCAGTTCTTC
. 13 TRBJ1-2 TRBD1 TRBV9 CASTTLDRGGYTF TGTGCCAGCACGACCCTGGACAGGGGCGGCTACACCTTC
. 16 TRBJ1-2 . TRBV12-3/TRBV12-4 CASSFRSLGDNYGYTF TGTGCCAGCAGTTTTCGGTCTCTGGGCGATAACTATGGCTACACCTTC
many 14 TRBJ2-1 . TRBV7-2 CASSPDRSYNEQFF TGTGCCAGCAGCCCCGATCGCTCCTACAATGAGCAGTTCTTC
. 11 TRBJ1-2 . TRBV29-1 CSSRQVDGYTF TGCAGCTCCCGACAGGTTGATGGCTACACCTTC
. 13 TRBJ1-1 TRBD1 TRBV29-1 CSFSTGANTEAFF TGCAGCTTTTCAACAGGGGCGAACACTGAAGCTTTCTTT
many 14 TRBJ2-7 TRBD2 TRBV10-3 CATRTGTSVNEQYF TGTGCCACTAGGACCGGGACTAGCGTTAACGAGCAGTACTTC
few 17 TRBJ2-2 TRBD1 TRBV20-1 CSARDGGTGLYSGELFF TGCAGTGCTAGAGACGGGGGGACAGGGTTGTATTCCGGGGAGCTGTTTTTT
. 14 TRBJ2-7 TRBD2 TRBV12-3/TRBV12-4 CASSLGGIVYEQYF TGTGCCAGCAGTTTGGGGGGGATCGTGTACGAGCAGTACTTC
many 15 TRBJ2-7 TRBD1 TRBV5-1 CASSPGQGLSYEQYF TGCGCCAGCAGCCCTGGACAGGGTCTTTCTTACGAGCAGTACTTC
many 14 TRBJ1-5 . TRBV3-1 CASSQDLSNQPQHF TGTGCCAGCAGCCAAGACCTTAGCAATCAGCCCCAGCATTTT
. 13 TRBJ1-2 . TRBV7-2 CASSFRRGAGYTF TGTGCCAGCAGCTTCCGGCGTGGCGCGGGCTACACCTTC
. 15 TRBJ1-2 . TRBV4-2 CASSQDQAWNDGYTF TGTGCCAGCAGCCAAGATCAGGCGTGGAACGATGGCTACACCTTC
. 15 TRBJ1-1 . TRBV9 CASSVHETPRTEAFF TGTGCCAGCAGCGTACACGAGACCCCGAGGACTGAAGCTTTCTTT
once 14 TRBJ2-7 TRBD2 TRBV4-2 CASRSGGEFNEQYF TGTGCCAGCAGGAGCGGGGGGGAGTTCAATGAGCAGTACTTC